This T cell receptor (beta chain) was profiled in a study of T cells in Graves' hyperthyroidism and ophthalmopathy (dated by TCRdb to 2018 to 2020). About the investigation overall: To identify distinguishing TCR V-J signatures, a discovery cohort of some 100 patients was used, comprising fewer than 45 with Graves' ophthalmopathy and 57 with stable Graves' hyperthyroidism. An independent validation cohort of 18 to 20 hyperthyroidism patients and approximately 15 patients who later progressed to ophthalmopathy tested prospective prediction of ophthalmopathy. For training and testing, the roughly 100 patients in the discovery cohort were randomly divided in a 7:3 ratio. The study also compared thyroid tissue and blood T-cell repertoires from more than 5 Graves' hyperthyroidism patients. After blood sampling, hyperthyroidism patients were treated with methimazole at a starting dose of 30 mg daily, and ophthalmopathy patients were treated with high-dose intravenous methylprednisolone. The paper reports TCR Vbeta CDR3 sequencing of fewer than 150 peripheral blood samples: 43 ophthalmopathy, over 70 hyperthyroidism and about 17 progressor patients. General study outcomes and caveats: No statistical method was used to fix the sample size in advance, and group allocation was not hidden from the investigators. A model built on a 13 V-J signature distinguished ophthalmopathy from stable hyperthyroidism, reaching 85% to 90% sensitivity and around 82% specificity in cross-validation and 80%/75% in testing. In validation, progression to ophthalmopathy was predicted by the model with 70.59% sensitivity and roughly 72% specificity, a median of approximately 6.5 months before onset. Blood samples also contained most of the expanded thyroid clonotypes (frequency above 0.001), which suggests that blood repertoires may reflect thyroid immune responses.

Graves' hyperthyroidism was defined as stable when no progression to ophthalmopathy occurred over 18 months of follow-up. Hyperthyroidism patients were newly diagnosed, with disease duration under 2 months, and aged 18 to 65 years. Exclusion was applied to patients with uncontrolled infections, other autoimmune diseases, pregnancy or lactation. Diagnoses were established on the basis of clinical symptoms, serum thyroxine and TRAb, thyroid ultrasound, and orbital computed tomography. Total RNA was extracted using Trizol reagent, and RNA quality was assessed on an Agilent 2100 Bioanalyzer. The TCR beta CDR3 regions were amplified from the RNA transcripts. The first round of RT-PCR for the TCR CDR3 was performed with the HTBI primer set and the Qiagen OneStep RT-PCR kit. The libraries were constructed in a second round of multiplex PCR and then size-selected and purified. The libraries were sequenced on an Illumina HiSeq2000 using paired-end 100 bp reads. The original pipeline was this. SOAPnuke was used to process the raw data, with reads discarded if the reads contained adapters or uncalled bases, had a mean Phred below 15, or lacked an exact constant-primer or identifier match. High-quality paired reads were merged using COPE v1.2.5, and each unique nucleotide sequence was defined as a clonotype. Clonotypes were aligned to IMGT TRBV, TRBD and TRBJ reference segments using MiTCR v1.1. The analysis was restricted to V-J combinations with a frequency above 0.0001, which together covered 99.2% of the repertoires. The TCS score was defined as the ratio of F50 (clonal expansion) to E x V (chaos), calculated using BLOSUM62-based TCRdist between CDR3 peptides within each V-J. Welch's t-statistics and random forest reduced roughly 540 V-J features to some 14, which were used in a naive Bayes classifier (R e1071). Clones were called with MiXCR by TCRdb after fastp trimmed the public reads at Q25, and only in-frame beta chains were retained. Rows merge per CDR3 protein into single entries with the most common DNA and genes. None of the V and J calls come from the authors' own analysis; TCRdb made them. The sample includes just over 550,000 distinct CDR3 sequences, with roughly 46% observed a single time. 8% to 8.5% of the sample belongs to the ten largest clones.

Looking up the germline V gene yields CDR1 SGHVS and CDR2 FNYEAQ. V gives up 6 bases and J gives up 8 bases, and the segment between their germline ends measures 19 bases. The CDR3 measures 14 amino acids from cysteine to phenylalanine. The DNA shown is the 42-base CDR3, in frame from base 1. This clonotype was counted ten times or more. Its antigen has not been determined. There are no base qualities to consult, and no much larger clone falls within one base. The sequence came from a woman aged 18 to 35 with Graves' hyperthyroidism. Donor details come from another sample of the same person, matched by shared clones. The sample comprised peripheral blood or thyroid tissue (not recorded which). The chain is encoded by TRBV7-6 joined to TRBJ2-5; 6 matching bases give a weak D call of TRBD2. This receptor carries the CDR3 CASRDLATENTQYF. The DNA reads TGTGCCAGCAGGGATCTAGCGACCGAAAATACCCAGTACTTC.